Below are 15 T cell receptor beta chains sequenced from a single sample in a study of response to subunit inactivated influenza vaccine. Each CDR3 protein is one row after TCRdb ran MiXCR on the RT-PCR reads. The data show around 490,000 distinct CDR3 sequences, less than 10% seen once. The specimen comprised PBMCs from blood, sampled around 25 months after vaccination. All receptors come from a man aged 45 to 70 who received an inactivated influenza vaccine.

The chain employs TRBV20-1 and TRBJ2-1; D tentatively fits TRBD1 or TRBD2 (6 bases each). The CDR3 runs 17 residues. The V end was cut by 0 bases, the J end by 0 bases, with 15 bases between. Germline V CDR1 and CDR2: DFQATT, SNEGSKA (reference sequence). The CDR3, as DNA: TGCAGTGCTAGAGATCGGAGGACAGCGGGCTCCTACAATGAGCAGTTCTTC. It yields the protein CSARDRRTAGSYNEQFF.

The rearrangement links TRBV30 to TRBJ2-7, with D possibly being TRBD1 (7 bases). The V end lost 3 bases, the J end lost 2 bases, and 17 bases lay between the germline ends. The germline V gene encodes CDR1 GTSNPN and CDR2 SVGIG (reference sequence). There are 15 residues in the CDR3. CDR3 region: CAWSKWGDSAYEQYF. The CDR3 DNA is TGTGCCTGGAGCAAATGGGGGGACAGTGCCTACGAGCAGTACTTC.

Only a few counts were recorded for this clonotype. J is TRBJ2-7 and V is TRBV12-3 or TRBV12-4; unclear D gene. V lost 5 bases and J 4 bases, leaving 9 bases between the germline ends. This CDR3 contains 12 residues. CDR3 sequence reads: CASSHHPYEQYF. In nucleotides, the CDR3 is TGTGCCAGCAGTCATCACCCTTACGAGCAGTACTTC.

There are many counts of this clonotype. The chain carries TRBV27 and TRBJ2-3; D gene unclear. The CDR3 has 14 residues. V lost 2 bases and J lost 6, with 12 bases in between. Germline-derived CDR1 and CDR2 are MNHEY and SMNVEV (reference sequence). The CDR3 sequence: CASSLTILPDTQYF. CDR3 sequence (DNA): TGTGCCAGCAGTTTAACGATATTGCCGGATACGCAGTATTTT.

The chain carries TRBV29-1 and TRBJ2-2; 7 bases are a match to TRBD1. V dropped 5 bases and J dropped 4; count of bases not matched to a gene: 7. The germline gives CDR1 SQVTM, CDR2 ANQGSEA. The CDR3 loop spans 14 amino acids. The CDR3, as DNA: TGCAGCGTTAGTCCGACAGGGATCACCGGGGAGCTGTTTTTT. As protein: CSVSPTGITGELFF.

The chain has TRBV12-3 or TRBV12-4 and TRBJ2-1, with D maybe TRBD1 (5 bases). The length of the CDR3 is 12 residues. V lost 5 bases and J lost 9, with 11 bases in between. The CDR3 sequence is CASSGGQIEQFF. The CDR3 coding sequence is TGTGCCAGCAGTGGCGGACAAATTGAGCAGTTCTTC.

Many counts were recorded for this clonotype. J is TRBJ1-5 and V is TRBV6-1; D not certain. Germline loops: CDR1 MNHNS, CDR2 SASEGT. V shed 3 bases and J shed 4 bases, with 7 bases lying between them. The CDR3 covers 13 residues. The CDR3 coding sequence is TGTGCCAGCAGTGAGGCGGAAAATCAGCCCCAGCATTTT. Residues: CASSEAENQPQHF.

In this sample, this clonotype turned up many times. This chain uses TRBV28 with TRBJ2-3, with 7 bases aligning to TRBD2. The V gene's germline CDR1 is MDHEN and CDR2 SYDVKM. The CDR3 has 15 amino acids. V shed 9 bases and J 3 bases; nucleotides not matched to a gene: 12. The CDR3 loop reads CASGGGPMRTDTQYF. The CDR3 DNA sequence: TGTGCCAGTGGGGGAGGGCCGATGCGTACAGATACGCAGTATTTT.

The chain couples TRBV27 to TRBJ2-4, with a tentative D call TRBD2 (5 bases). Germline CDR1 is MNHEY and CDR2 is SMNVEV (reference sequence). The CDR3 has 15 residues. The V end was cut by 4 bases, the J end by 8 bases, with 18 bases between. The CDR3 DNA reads TGTGCCAGCAGTTCCCCCGGTACACCGAGGGACATTCAGTACTTC. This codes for CASSSPGTPRDIQYF.

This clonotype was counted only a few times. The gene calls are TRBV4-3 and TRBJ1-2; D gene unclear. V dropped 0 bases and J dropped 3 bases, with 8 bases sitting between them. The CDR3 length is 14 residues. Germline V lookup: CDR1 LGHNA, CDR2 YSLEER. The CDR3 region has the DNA TGCGCCAGCAGCCAAGAGCGGCGGGACTATGGCTACACCTTC. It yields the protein CASSQERRDYGYTF.

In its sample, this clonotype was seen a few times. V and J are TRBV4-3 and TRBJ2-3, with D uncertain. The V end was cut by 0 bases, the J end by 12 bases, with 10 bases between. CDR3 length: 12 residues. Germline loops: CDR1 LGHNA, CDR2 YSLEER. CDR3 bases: TGCGCCAGCAGCCAAGACCGCTCCCTTCAGTATTTT. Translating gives CASSQDRSLQYF.

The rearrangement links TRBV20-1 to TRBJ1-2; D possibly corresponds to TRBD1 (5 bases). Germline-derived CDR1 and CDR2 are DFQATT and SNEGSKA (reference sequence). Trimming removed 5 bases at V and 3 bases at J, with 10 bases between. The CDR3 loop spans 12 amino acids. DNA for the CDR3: TGCAGTGCTCCAGGGATCGACTATGGCTACACCTTC. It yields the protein CSAPGIDYGYTF.

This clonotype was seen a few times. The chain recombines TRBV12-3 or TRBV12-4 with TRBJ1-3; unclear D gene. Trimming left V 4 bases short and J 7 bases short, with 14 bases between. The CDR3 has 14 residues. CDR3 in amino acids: CASSSPGLLNTIYF. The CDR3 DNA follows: TGTGCCAGCAGTTCTCCCGGTCTGCTGAACACCATATATTTT.

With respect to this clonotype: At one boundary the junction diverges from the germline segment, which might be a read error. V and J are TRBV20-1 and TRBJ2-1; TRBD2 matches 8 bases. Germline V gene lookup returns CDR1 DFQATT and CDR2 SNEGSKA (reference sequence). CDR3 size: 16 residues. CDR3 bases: TGCTGTGCTAGAGATCGGGGGGGCCCCTCCTACAATGAGCAGTTCTTC. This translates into CCARDRGGPSYNEQFF.

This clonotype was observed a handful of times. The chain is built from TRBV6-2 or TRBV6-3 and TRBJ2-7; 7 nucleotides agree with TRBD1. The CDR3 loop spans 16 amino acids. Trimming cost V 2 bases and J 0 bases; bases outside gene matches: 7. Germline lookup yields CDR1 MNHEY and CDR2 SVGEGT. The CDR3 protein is CASSYSSGTVSYEQYF. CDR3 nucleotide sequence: TGTGCCAGCAGTTACAGTAGTGGGACAGTCTCCTACGAGCAGTACTTC.